One T cell receptor (beta chain) is described in this entry. The libraries were made with immunoSEQ v3. Survey-level samples got roughly 1.9 million read pairs; deep-level samples got about 5-6.5 million. Clones were sequenced by immunoSEQ multiplex PCR, and TCRdb holds only the in-frame ones, with some missing. The table has 54,000 or so clones, roughly 70% seen once; the top ten hold less than 2%. Documented time point: pre-treatment sample, taken before nivolumab and TIL therapy. The sample comes from a study of TIL therapy for anti-PD-1-resistant metastatic lung cancer. About the research overall: Progressing patients received lymphodepletion, expanded TIL infusion and IL-2. Median tumor mutation burden was under 1.9 mutations per megabase.

This CDR3 spans 13 amino acids. V lost 2 bases, J lost 1 base, and 5 bases lay in between. The germline CDR1 and CDR2 sequences are KGHSH and LQKENI. This clonotype originated in a person between 30 and 79 years old with non-small cell lung cancer. Sequenced material: blood, taken at baseline. The chain links TRBV18 to TRBJ2-5, with no clear D. The CDR3: CASSPFCQETQYF. CDR3 DNA sequence: TGTGCCAGCTCACCATTCTGCCAAGAGACCCAGTACTTC.